Below, one T cell receptor beta chain is given with its context. Its target is not known. This entry comes from a study of cytomegalovirus exposure and HLA in healthy donors. The study's findings and limits: TCR beta V- and J-gene trimming was later associated with a missense DCLRE1C variant. An analysis was carried out later, and it reportedly showed fewer N-insertions in an Asian-associated ancestry cluster than the 666-donor mean. Specific recognition of CMV antigens was confirmed in vitro for a few chains (all CMV-associated). Clonal expansion, a later analysis showed, was greater in HLA-associated TCR beta chains than in equally common others.

The CDR3 is 14 amino acids. Germline V gives CDR1 SNHLY, CDR2 FYNNEI. V lost 5 bases, J lost 7 bases, and 8 bases stayed unmatched. Primers included in the PCR were 60 Vbeta and 13 Jbeta primers. Sequencing used immunoSEQ multiplex PCR; TCRdb keeps in-frame clones, though not all of them. The sample lists roughly 150,000 clones, 70% occurring once. What was sequenced was PBMCs. The J gene is TRBJ1-5, the V gene TRBV2, with 7 bases identical to TRBD1. This sequence originates from a woman in her twenties or thirties in good health and CMV-seronegative. The CDR3 reads CASSPDRVGQPQHF. As DNA, the CDR3 is TGTGCCAGCAGTCCCGACAGGGTAGGGCAGCCCCAGCATTTT.